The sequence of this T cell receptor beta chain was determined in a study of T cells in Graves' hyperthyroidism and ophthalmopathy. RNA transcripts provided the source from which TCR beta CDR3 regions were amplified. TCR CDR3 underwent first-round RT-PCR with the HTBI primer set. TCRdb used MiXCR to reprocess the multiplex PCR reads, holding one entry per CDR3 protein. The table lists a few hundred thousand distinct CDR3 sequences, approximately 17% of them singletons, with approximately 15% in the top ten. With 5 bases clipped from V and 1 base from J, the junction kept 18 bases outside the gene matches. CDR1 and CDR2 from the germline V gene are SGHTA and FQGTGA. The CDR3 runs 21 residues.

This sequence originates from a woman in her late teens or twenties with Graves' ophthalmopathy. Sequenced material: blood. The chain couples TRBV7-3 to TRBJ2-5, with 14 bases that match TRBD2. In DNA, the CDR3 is TGTGCCAGCAGCCCCCTCGGGGGTGGACTAGCGGGAGGCCTTCCCCAAGAGACCCAGTACTTC. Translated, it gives CASSPLGGGLAGGLPQETQYF.